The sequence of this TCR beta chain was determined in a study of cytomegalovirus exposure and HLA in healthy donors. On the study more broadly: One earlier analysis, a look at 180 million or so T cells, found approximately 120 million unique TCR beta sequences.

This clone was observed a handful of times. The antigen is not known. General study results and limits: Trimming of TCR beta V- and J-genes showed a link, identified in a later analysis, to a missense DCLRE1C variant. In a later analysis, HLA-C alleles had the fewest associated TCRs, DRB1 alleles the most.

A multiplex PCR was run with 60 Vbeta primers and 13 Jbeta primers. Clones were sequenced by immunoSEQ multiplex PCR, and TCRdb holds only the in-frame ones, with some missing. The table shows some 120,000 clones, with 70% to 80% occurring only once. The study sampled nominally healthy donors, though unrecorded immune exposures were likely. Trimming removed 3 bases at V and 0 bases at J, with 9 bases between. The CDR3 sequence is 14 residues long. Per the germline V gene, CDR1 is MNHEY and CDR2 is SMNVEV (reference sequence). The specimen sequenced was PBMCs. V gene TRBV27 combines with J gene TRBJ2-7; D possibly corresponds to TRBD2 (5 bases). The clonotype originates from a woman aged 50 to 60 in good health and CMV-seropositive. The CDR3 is CASSFGLSSYEQYF. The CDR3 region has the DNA TGTGCCAGCAGTTTTGGACTCAGCTCCTACGAGCAGTACTTC.